This passage covers 28 T cell receptor beta chains from one sample sequenced in a study of response to subunit inactivated influenza vaccine. TCRdb reanalysed the RT-PCR reads using MiXCR and keeps one entry per CDR3 protein. The sample holds under 850,000 distinct CDR3 sequences; about 18% are singletons and the top ten take approximately 10%. The sequencing here drew on PBMCs from blood, taken 5 to 6 days after vaccination. These receptors were taken from a man aged 50 to 60 who received an inactivated influenza vaccine.

The table lists this clonotype with a few counts. The chain links TRBV5-1 to TRBJ2-2; 7 bases match TRBD1. The trim removed 6 bases at V and 5 bases at J, leaving 10 bases unmatched. Germline loops: CDR1 SGHRS, CDR2 YFSETQ. The CDR3 covers 15 residues. CDR3 sequence (DNA): TGCGCCAGCACCGGGACAGCCCGGGGTACCGGGGAGCTGTTTTTT. It encodes CASTGTARGTGELFF.

V and J are TRBV10-2 and TRBJ1-1, with 8 bases that match TRBD1. The CDR3 sequence is 13 residues long. J gave up 5 bases and V 6 bases, and 5 bases lay outside the gene matches. Germline-derived CDR1 and CDR2 are WSHSY and SAAADI. CDR3 sequence: CASRRDRPTEAFF. CDR3 sequence (DNA): TGCGCCAGCAGAAGGGACAGGCCTACTGAAGCTTTCTTT.

This clonotype has more than one count but fewer than ten. The chain has TRBV7-2 and TRBJ1-6, with 7 nucleotides matching TRBD1. V shed 5 bases, J shed 13 bases, and the junction held 14 bases outside the gene matches. The CDR3 extends over 15 amino acids. Germline values: CDR1 SGHTA, CDR2 FQGNSA. The CDR3 nucleotides read TGTGCCAGCAGCCTAACGACAGGGTTCCTCCCCCCCCTCCACTTT. Residues: CASSLTTGFLPPLHF.

The chain combines TRBV27 with TRBJ2-7; possibly TRBD2 for D (5 bases). CDR1 is MNHEY and CDR2 is SMNVEV in the germline V gene (reference sequence). The V and J ends lost 5 bases and 7 bases respectively, with 15 bases between them. The CDR3 contains 13 residues. As DNA, the CDR3 is TGTGCCAGCAGTGCCCCCCTCGGGGTTGAGCAGTACTTC. Amino acid sequence: CASSAPLGVEQYF.

This clonotype was seen repeatedly, ten times or more. The chain is built from TRBV14 and TRBJ2-3, with D possibly matching TRBD2 (5 bases). The CDR3 is made up of 13 amino acids. The ends were cut back, 6 bases at V and 0 bases at J, with 7 bases in the middle. Germline CDR1 and CDR2: SGHDN and FVKESK. This CDR3 is CASRTGSTDTQYF. CDR3 in DNA: TGTGCCAGCAGAACGGGGAGCACAGATACGCAGTATTTT.

This clonotype has more than one count but fewer than ten. J is TRBJ2-7 and V is TRBV12-3 or TRBV12-4, with no clear D. The CDR3 is 13 residues long. The ends were cut back, 5 bases at V and 2 bases at J, with 10 bases in the middle. This CDR3 reads CASSPGRPYEQYF. Written as DNA, the CDR3 is TGTGCCAGCAGTCCCGGACGGCCCTACGAGCAGTACTTC.

The table lists this clonotype with a few counts. The rearrangement joins TRBV30 to TRBJ2-1; the match to TRBD2 covers 10 bases. V lost 5 bases, J lost 9 bases, and 7 bases stayed unmatched. The CDR3 has 13 amino acids. Germline lookup yields CDR1 GTSNPN and CDR2 SVGIG (reference sequence). DNA for the CDR3: TGTGCCTGGTCTACTAGCGGGGTAGGTGAGCAGTTCTTC. This encodes CAWSTSGVGEQFF.

This clonotype was seen many times. This chain joins TRBV24-1 and TRBJ2-1, with D unresolved. V was shortened by 3 bases and J by 2 bases, with 16 bases between the two germline ends. The germline V gene has CDR1 KGHDR and CDR2 SFDVKD. CDR3 length: 17 amino acids. This CDR3 reads CATSDPAVAQTYNEQFF. CDR3 in DNA: TGTGCCACCAGTGATCCCGCCGTTGCGCAGACCTACAATGAGCAGTTCTTC.

The chain employs TRBV7-9 and TRBJ1-1; D might be TRBD1 (6 bases). Germline lookup yields CDR1 SEHNR and CDR2 FQNEAQ (reference sequence). There are 15 residues in the CDR3. The germline V and J ends were trimmed by 3 bases and 4 bases, with 15 bases remaining between them. CDR3 bases: TGTGCCAGCAGCTTTACAGGGTCAATAGGCACTGAAGCTTTCTTT. This gives the protein CASSFTGSIGTEAFF.

This clonotype was observed a few times. This rearrangement joins TRBV4-3 to TRBJ2-1; D is possibly TRBD2 (5 bases). The CDR3 is 13 amino acids. V lost 2 bases and J lost 7, with 9 bases in between. In germline, CDR1 is LGHNA, CDR2 YSLEER. CDR3 loop: CASSQQDLNEQFF. In DNA form, the CDR3 reads TGCGCCAGCAGCCAACAGGACTTAAATGAGCAGTTCTTC.

This clonotype was counted only a few times. The chain combines TRBV28 with TRBJ1-1; D perhaps matches TRBD1 (5 bases). Trimming cost V 7 bases and J 7 bases, with 16 bases left between them. CDR1 MDHEN and CDR2 SYDVKM come from the germline V gene. The length of the CDR3 is 13 residues. The CDR3 nucleotides read TGTGCCAGCATATTGGGACCCTACGGTGAAGCTTTCTTT. As protein: CASILGPYGEAFF. Using reference TRBV28 and TRBJ1-1 for the parts outside the CDR3, the full variable domain is DVKVTQSSRYLVKRTGEKVFLECVQDMDHENMFWYRQDPGLGLRLIYFSYDVKMKEKGDIPEGYSVSREKKERFSLILESASTNQTSMYLCASILGPYGEAFFGQGTRLTVV.

This clonotype was seen a few times. The rearrangement uses TRBV20-1 and TRBJ2-5, with D tentatively TRBD1 (5 bases). The CDR3 sequence is 14 residues long. Trimming took 0 bases from V and 4 from J, leaving 12 bases between them. Per the germline V gene, CDR1 is DFQATT and CDR2 is SNEGSKA (reference sequence). This chain's CDR3 is CSARDRRELETQYF. The CDR3 DNA reads TGCAGTGCTAGAGATCGCAGGGAATTAGAGACCCAGTACTTC.

V usage is TRBV20-1 and J usage is TRBJ1-1, with TRBD1 identical over 10 bases. CDR1 DFQATT and CDR2 SNEGSKA come from the germline V gene (reference sequence). The CDR3 length is 16 residues. J was trimmed by 1 base and V by 6 bases; bases with no gene match: 11. The CDR3 spells CSAPSDRGLRNTEAFF. In nucleotides, the CDR3 is TGCAGTGCACCTTCAGACAGGGGGCTGAGGAACACTGAAGCTTTCTTT.

This clonotype was seen many times. The V and J genes are TRBV29-1 and TRBJ1-1; tentative D call: TRBD1 (6 bases). The CDR3 is 14 residues long. The germline CDR1 and CDR2 sequences are SQVTM and ANQGSEA. The ends were cut back, 6 bases at V and 0 bases at J, with 14 bases in the middle. The CDR3 loop is CSVGYRVVNTEAFF. The CDR3 coding sequence is TGCAGCGTGGGATACAGGGTGGTGAACACTGAAGCTTTCTTT.

This clonotype came up a few times. The rearrangement uses TRBV29-1 and TRBJ2-7, with D unresolved. This CDR3 spans 13 amino acids. Trimming cost V 2 bases and J 0 bases, with 8 bases left between them. The germline V gene has CDR1 SQVTM and CDR2 ANQGSEA. CDR3: CSVESGASYEQYF. For the CDR3, the DNA is TGCAGCGTTGAATCCGGAGCCTCCTACGAGCAGTACTTC.

The sample holds many counts of this clonotype. The chain is built from TRBV29-1 and TRBJ2-3; 8 bases agree with TRBD1. The V gene's germline CDR1 is SQVTM and CDR2 ANQGSEA. The CDR3 is made up of 13 amino acids. Trimming removed 7 bases from V and 3 bases from J; junction bases left unmatched: 6. The CDR3: CSAPTGATDTQYF. CDR3 DNA sequence: TGCAGCGCTCCGACAGGGGCTACAGATACGCAGTATTTT.

This clonotype has a handful of counts. The J gene is TRBJ2-1, the V gene TRBV20-1; TRBD2 agrees at 9 bases. The germline V gene encodes CDR1 DFQATT and CDR2 SNEGSKA (reference sequence). The V segment lost 0 bases and the J segment 3 bases; nucleotides outside the gene matches: 9. The CDR3 sequence is 17 residues long. This chain's CDR3 is CSARDLLAGSHYNEQFF. For the CDR3, the DNA is TGCAGTGCTAGAGATCTCCTAGCGGGGAGTCACTACAATGAGCAGTTCTTC.

This clonotype was recorded a few times. This sequence joins TRBV20-1 and TRBJ2-4; possibly TRBD1 or TRBD2 for D (5 bases each). V lost 2 bases and J lost 9, with 8 bases in between. Germline CDR1 DFQATT, CDR2 SNEGSKA (reference sequence). This CDR3 has 11 amino acids. The CDR3 loop is CSARQGPIQYF. In DNA form, the CDR3 reads TGCAGTGCTAGACAGGGACCCATTCAGTACTTC.

The table lists this clonotype with many counts. The chain recombines TRBV6-6 with TRBJ2-7; D not certain. The CDR3 length is 13 residues. The germline V gene has CDR1 MNHNY and CDR2 SVGAGI (reference sequence). Deletions cut 2 bases from V and 1 base from J, with 6 bases between. The CDR3 sequence is CASSYGPSYEQYF. CDR3 nucleotides: TGTGCCAGCAGTTACGGGCCGTCCTACGAGCAGTACTTC.

This clonotype came up a few times. CDR3 residues: CATSKADTDTQYF. CDR3 DNA: TGTGCCACCAGTAAGGCGGACACAGATACGCAGTATTTT. The V gene is TRBV19, the J gene TRBJ2-3; D gene unclear. Germline values: CDR1 LNHDA, CDR2 SQIVND (reference sequence). CDR3 size: 13 residues. V was pared by 10 bases and J by 2 bases, with 13 bases between. The full variable domain, its missing parts supplied by reference TRBV19 and TRBJ2-3, is DGGITQSPKYLFRKEGQNVTLSCEQNLNHDAMYWYRQDPGQGLRLIYYSQIVNDFQKGDIAEGYSVSREKKESFPLTVTSAQKNPTAFYLCATSKADTDTQYFGPGTRLTVL.

This clonotype has only a few counts. The chain joins TRBV7-9 to TRBJ2-7; either TRBD1 or TRBD2 may fit D (5 bases each). CDR3 size: 15 residues. The germline V gene encodes CDR1 SEHNR and CDR2 FQNEAQ (reference sequence). Trimming shortened V by 5 bases and J by 3 bases, and 17 bases separated the two germline ends. In DNA form, the CDR3 reads TGTGCCAGCAGCCCTAGTGAGGGGCAGGGCTACGAGCAGTACTTC. Residues: CASSPSEGQGYEQYF. The full variable domain, rest sourced from reference TRBV7-9 and TRBJ2-7, is DTGVSQNPRHKITKRGQNVTFRCDPISEHNRLYWYRQTLGQGPEFLTYFQNEAQLEKSRLLSDRFSAERPKGSFSTLEIQRTEQGDSAMYLCASSPSEGQGYEQYFGPGTRLTVT.

The chain links TRBV27 to TRBJ2-1; D is uncertain. The V gene lost 6 bases and the J gene lost 0 bases, with 12 bases spanning the gap. The CDR3 extends over 15 amino acids. Germline assignment: CDR1 MNHEY and CDR2 SMNVEV (reference sequence). The CDR3 DNA follows: TGTGCCAGCAGCCCGGTTCTAGGCTCCTACAATGAGCAGTTCTTC. Protein: CASSPVLGSYNEQFF.

This clonotype came up a few times. The V and J genes are TRBV2 and TRBJ1-2; D unresolved. Looked up from germline, CDR1 is SNHLY and CDR2 is FYNNEI. The V and J ends lost 0 bases and 0 bases respectively, with 17 bases between them. The CDR3 length is 18 residues. CDR3 amino acids: CASSEAIAIPVPNYGYTF. The DNA of the CDR3 is TGTGCCAGCAGTGAAGCTATCGCAATCCCGGTTCCTAACTATGGCTACACCTTC. The full variable domain, completed using reference TRBV2 and TRBJ1-2, is EPEVTQTPSHQVTQMGQEVILRCVPISNHLYFYWYRQILGQKVEFLVSFYNNEISEKSEIFDDQFSVERPDGSNFTLKIRSTKLEDSAMYFCASSEAIAIPVPNYGYTFGSGTRLTVV.

This clonotype was observed at least ten times. The chain links TRBV6-2 or TRBV6-3 to TRBJ2-1; D may be TRBD2 (5 bases). This CDR3 has 16 amino acids. The germline CDR1 and CDR2 sequences are MNHEY and SVGEGT. V lost 2 bases to trimming and J lost 6 bases, with 17 bases between them. DNA for the CDR3: TGTGCCAGCAGTTACAACCTAGCTCACCCGTCCAATGAGCAGTTCTTC. Protein: CASSYNLAHPSNEQFF.

There are many counts of this clonotype. The V call is TRBV19, the J call TRBJ2-1, with TRBD1 matching over 8 bases. V shed 5 bases, J shed 8 bases, and the junction held 5 bases outside the gene matches. The CDR3 consists of 13 residues. Germline V CDR1 and CDR2: LNHDA, SQIVND (reference sequence). The CDR3: CASSRPGGDEQFF. The CDR3 DNA reads TGTGCCAGTAGTCGGCCAGGGGGCGATGAGCAGTTCTTC.

This clonotype was observed at least ten times. CDR3 in DNA: TGTGCCAGCAGCTTAGCTCCGACTAGCGGGCGGTACAATGAGCAGTTCTTC. As protein: CASSLAPTSGRYNEQFF. The rearrangement links TRBV7-2 to TRBJ2-1, with 10 bases matching TRBD2. V was clipped by 0 bases and J by 4 bases; unmatched bases: 6. Germline CDR1 reads SGHTA; CDR2 reads FQGNSA. The CDR3 consists of 17 residues.

This clonotype was detected ten times or more. The J gene is TRBJ2-7, the V gene TRBV12-3 or TRBV12-4; no clear D. Trimming stripped 2 bases from V and 2 bases from J, with 7 bases between. This CDR3 contains 13 residues. The CDR3 region is CASSLSDTYEQYF. CDR3 in DNA: TGTGCCAGCAGTTTATCTGATACCTACGAGCAGTACTTC.

In its sample, this clonotype was seen many times. The rearrangement uses TRBV12-3 or TRBV12-4 and TRBJ2-7; 8 bases match TRBD2. V was clipped by 4 bases and J by 7 bases; unmatched bases: 12. The CDR3 runs 15 residues. The CDR3 is CASSSPGLGRVEQYF. The CDR3 DNA sequence: TGTGCCAGCAGTTCCCCGGGACTAGGTCGTGTAGAGCAGTACTTC.